Sequencing of this T cell receptor beta chain was carried out in a study of T-cell reconstitution after alpha-beta-depleted transplantation in children. Study-level findings and limits: Where alpha-beta T cells came from about two months after transplant was reportedly several hundred expanded graft clones. Surviving recipient T cells and thymic progenitors underlay high day-60 TCRbeta diversity in some patients. Among T cells one year after transplant, newly produced cells accounted for most counts and diversity.

With V trimmed by 4 bases and J by 7 bases, 9 bases remained unmatched. Germline CDR1 is SGHTA and CDR2 is FQGNSA. The CDR3 contains 15 residues. This clonotype was observed a few times. Its antigen is undetermined. Construction of the TCRbeta library involved unique molecular identifiers. TCRdb analysed the PCR reads with MiXCR anew, one entry per CDR3 protein. This sample yields 500,000 to 650,000 distinct CDR3 sequences, of which 9.5% to 12% are seen a single time; roughly 15% belongs to the top ten. The TCR sequence derives from a female patient aged 2-15 years who had a stem cell transplant for aplastic anemia, so the T cells may come from the graft donor. The genes are TRBV7-2 and TRBJ2-2; TRBD2 aligns across 7 bases. The sequencing here drew on PBMCs, mostly from graft donor cells, taken 180 days after TCRalphabeta/CD19-depleted stem cell transplant. CDR3 amino acids: CASSCCGGPLGELFF. The CDR3, as DNA: TGTGCCAGCAGCTGCTGCGGGGGACCCCTCGGGGAGCTGTTTTTT.